Each of the 8 T cell receptor beta chains below was sequenced from the same sample in a study of Graves' ophthalmopathy and Graves' hyperthyroidism. Transcripts of RNA were the source for amplifying TCR beta CDR3 regions. A first-round RT-PCR used HTBI primers, followed by a second-round multiplex PCR. In TCRdb, the multiplex PCR reads were re-called with MiXCR into one record per CDR3 protein. The table records about 210,000 distinct CDR3 sequences, roughly 29% of them present only once. The material sequenced was peripheral blood. These receptor sequences come from a man aged 50 to 59 with Graves' ophthalmopathy.

This clonotype has at least ten counts. This chain uses TRBV27 with TRBJ1-6; TRBD1 aligns across 9 bases. V shed 5 bases and J 8 bases; nucleotides not matched to a gene: 10. Germline loops: CDR1 MNHEY, CDR2 SMNVEV (reference sequence). This CDR3 spans 16 amino acids. CDR3 bases: TGTGCCAGCAGTACCGGGACAGGGTCTTTTCATTCACCCCTCCACTTT. Translated, it gives CASSTGTGSFHSPLHF.

This clonotype was counted at least ten times. The chain recombines TRBV28 with TRBJ1-6, with 7 bases aligning to TRBD1. The CDR3 has 15 residues. Germline V gene lookup returns CDR1 MDHEN and CDR2 SYDVKM. The junction had 5 bases not matched to a gene; V was cut back by 5 bases and J by 4 bases. The CDR3 nucleotides read TGTGCCAGCAGTAGCAGGGACAGATATAATTCACCCCTCCACTTT. It yields the protein CASSSRDRYNSPLHF.

This clonotype appeared many times. The chain couples TRBV6-6 to TRBJ2-7; D unclear. This CDR3 spans 10 amino acids. Germline lookup yields CDR1 MNHNY and CDR2 SVGAGI (reference sequence). Trimming stripped 1 base from V and 5 bases from J, with 0 bases between. The CDR3 spells CASSYYEQYF. For the CDR3, the DNA is TGTGCCAGCAGTTACTACGAGCAGTACTTC.

The chain combines TRBV7-2 with TRBJ2-5; perhaps TRBD2 as D (5 bases). This CDR3 is built from 14 residues. V shed 1 base and J shed 5 bases, with 11 bases lying between them. Germline V gene sequence: CDR1 SGHTA, CDR2 FQGNSA. The CDR3 here is CASSLGGPWETQYF. Written as DNA, the CDR3 is TGTGCCAGCAGCTTAGGAGGGCCTTGGGAGACCCAGTACTTC.

This clonotype was counted at least ten times. The chain is built from TRBV30 and TRBJ2-7, with TRBD2 identical over 7 bases. This CDR3 is built from 16 residues. Germline loops: CDR1 GTSNPN, CDR2 SVGIG (reference sequence). The junction had 11 bases not matched to a gene; V was cut back by 0 bases and J by 3 bases. The CDR3 protein is CAWSVKGGRDNYEQYF. CDR3 DNA sequence: TGTGCCTGGAGTGTAAAGGGAGGGCGGGATAACTACGAGCAGTACTTC.

This clonotype was recorded many times. This rearrangement joins TRBV7-2 to TRBJ2-7, with TRBD2 as a possible D gene (5 bases). This CDR3 contains 13 residues. Germline V gene data show CDR1 as SGHTA and CDR2 as FQGNSA. V lost 0 bases to trimming and J lost 3 bases, with 6 bases between them. The CDR3 loop is CASSLAGGYEQYF. Here the CDR3 DNA reads TGTGCCAGCAGCTTAGCAGGAGGCTACGAGCAGTACTTC. Full variable domain (missing parts from reference TRBV7-2 and TRBJ2-7): GAGVSQSPSNKVTEKGKDVELRCDPISGHTALYWYRQSLGQGLEFLIYFQGNSAPDKSGLPSDRFSAERTGGSVSTLTIQRTQQEDSAVYLCASSLAGGYEQYFGPGTRLTVT.

At least ten counts were recorded for this clonotype. V is TRBV12-3 or TRBV12-4 and J is TRBJ2-2; the match to TRBD2 covers 7 bases. The V and J ends lost 5 bases and 4 bases, in that order; junction bases with no gene match: 7. There are 15 residues in the CDR3. CDR3 region: CASSLGLVGTGELFF. CDR3 nucleotide sequence: TGTGCCAGCAGTCTCGGACTAGTGGGCACCGGGGAGCTGTTTTTT.

The CDR3 here is CASSPNRFSWYTEAFF. The DNA for the CDR3 is TGTGCCAGCAGTCCTAACAGGTTTTCATGGTACACTGAAGCTTTCTTT. The rearrangement links TRBV12-3 or TRBV12-4 to TRBJ1-1; weak D call: TRBD1 (5 bases). The CDR3 contains 16 residues. The V end was cut by 5 bases, the J end by 3 bases, with 19 bases between.